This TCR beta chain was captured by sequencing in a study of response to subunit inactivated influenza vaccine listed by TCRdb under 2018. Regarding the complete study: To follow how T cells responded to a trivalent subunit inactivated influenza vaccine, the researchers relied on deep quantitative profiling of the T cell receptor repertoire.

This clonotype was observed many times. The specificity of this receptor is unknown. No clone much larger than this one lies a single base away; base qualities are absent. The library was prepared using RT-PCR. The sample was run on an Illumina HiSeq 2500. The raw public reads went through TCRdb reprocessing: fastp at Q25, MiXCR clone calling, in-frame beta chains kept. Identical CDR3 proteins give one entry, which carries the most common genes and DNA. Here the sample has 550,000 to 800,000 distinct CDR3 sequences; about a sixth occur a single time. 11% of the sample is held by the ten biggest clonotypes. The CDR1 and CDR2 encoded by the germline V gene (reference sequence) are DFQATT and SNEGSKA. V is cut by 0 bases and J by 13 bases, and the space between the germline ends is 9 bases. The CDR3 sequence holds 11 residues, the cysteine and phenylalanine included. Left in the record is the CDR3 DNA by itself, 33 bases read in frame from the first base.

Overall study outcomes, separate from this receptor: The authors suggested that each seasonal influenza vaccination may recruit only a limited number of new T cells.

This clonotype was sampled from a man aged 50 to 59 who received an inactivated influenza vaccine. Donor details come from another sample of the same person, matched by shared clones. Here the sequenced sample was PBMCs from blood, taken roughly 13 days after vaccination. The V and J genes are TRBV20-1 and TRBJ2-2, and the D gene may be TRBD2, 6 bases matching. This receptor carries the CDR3 CSARDRGGLFF. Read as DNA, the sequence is TGCAGTGCTAGAGATAGGGGAGGGCTGTTTTTT.